The 2 T cell receptor beta chains in this list originate from one sample, sequenced in a study of human T cells and chemical hapten exposure. As to time point: patch test 2, 6 weeks after DPC sensitization. Treatment reported: therapeutic diphenylcyclopropenone sensitization with weekly scalp DPC. TCRdb re-derived calls from the RACE reads in MiXCR, one entry per CDR3 protein. The table records approximately 97,000 distinct CDR3 sequences, about an eighth of them present only once. Material: whole blood, obtained in connection with sensitization to the hapten diphenylcyclopropenone (DPC). All receptors come from a woman in her forties with alopecia areata. Some clones in this sample may be carry-over from other donors' samples.

A word on this clonotype: A much larger clone is a single base away; this may be a read error. J is TRBJ2-7 and V is TRBV27, with 12 bases aligning to TRBD2. The V gene end was trimmed by 6 bases and the J gene end by 7 bases; junction bases not matched to a gene: 7. Germline V gene lookup returns CDR1 MNHEY and CDR2 SMNVEV (reference sequence). This CDR3 spans 14 amino acids. The CDR3 nucleotides are TGTGCCAGCAGGTCACCGGGACTAGCGGGTGAGCAGTACTTC. It yields the protein CASRSPGLAGEQYF.

A note on this clonotype: A clone one base away is much larger, so this may be a read error. V usage is TRBV24-1 and J usage is TRBJ1-4; 8 bases map to TRBD1. This CDR3 is 15 amino acids long. The germline CDR1 and CDR2 sequences are KGHDR and SFDVKD. The CDR3 DNA sequence: TGTGCCACCAGTGACACAGGGGGACCTAATGATAAACTGTTTTTT. Translated: CATSDTGGPNDKLFF.